This TCR beta chain was documented in a study of PD-1 blockade in classical Hodgkin lymphoma. TCRdb's table, derived via immunoSEQ multiplex PCR, lists solely in-frame clones and lacks some. Among more than 15,000 clones, approximately 60% were seen once, and the ten largest hold around 7.7%. CDR1 and CDR2 from the germline V gene are KGHSH and LQKENI. The CDR3 has 14 amino acids. Trimming pared 0 bases from V and 3 bases from J, leaving 9 bases between. This clone was observed a single time. After autologous stem cell transplantation all patients relapsed, and prior brentuximab vedotin exposure differed between cohorts.

The input for sequencing was peripheral blood mononuclear cells (PBMCs), taken before the second cycle of nivolumab. This clonotype was sampled from a human donor with classical Hodgkin lymphoma. The rearrangement joins TRBV18 to TRBJ2-7; D ambiguous. CDR3 region: CASSPPSPYYEQYF. Written as DNA, the CDR3 is TGTGCCAGCTCACCACCCTCCCCCTACTACGAGCAGTACTTC. Looking up the rest from reference TRBV18 and TRBJ2-7 gives the full variable domain: NAGVMQNPRHLVRRRGQEARLRCSPMKGHSHVYWYRQLPEEGLKFMVYLQKENIIDESGMPKERFSAEFPKEGPSILRIQQVVRGDSAAYFCASSPPSPYYEQYFGPGTRLTVT.